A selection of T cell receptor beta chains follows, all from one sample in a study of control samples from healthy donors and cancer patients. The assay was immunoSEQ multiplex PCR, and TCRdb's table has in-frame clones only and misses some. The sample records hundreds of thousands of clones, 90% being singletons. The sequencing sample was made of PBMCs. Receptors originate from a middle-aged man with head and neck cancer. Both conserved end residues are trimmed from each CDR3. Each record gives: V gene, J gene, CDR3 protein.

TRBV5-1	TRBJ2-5	ASSPTAAGETQY
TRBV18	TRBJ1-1	ASSPFTGDTEAF
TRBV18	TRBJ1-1	ASSPGQGSDAF
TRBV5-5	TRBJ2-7	ASSRTGGMARSYEQY
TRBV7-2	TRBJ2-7	ASSLGRGAAYEQY
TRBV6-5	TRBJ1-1	ASSYSLGTEAF
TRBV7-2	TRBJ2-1	ASSPRVGQGVHEQF
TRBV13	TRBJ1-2	ASSQGEDGYT
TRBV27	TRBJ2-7	ASSLSGSYEQY
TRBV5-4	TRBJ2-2	ASSFGLAYTGELF
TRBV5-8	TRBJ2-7	ASSRISQVREQY
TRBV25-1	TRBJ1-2	ASSPNIGGGGYT
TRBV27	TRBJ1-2	ASSSGTGRRGYT
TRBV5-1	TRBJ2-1	ASRGSSEHGEQF
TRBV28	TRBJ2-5	ASSPRGTGETQY
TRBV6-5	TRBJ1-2	ASSYSGAGDGGYT
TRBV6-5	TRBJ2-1	ASGRLAGDYNEQF
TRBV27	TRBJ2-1	ASFGGGEQF
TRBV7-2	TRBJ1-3	ASSLSPGTGNTIY
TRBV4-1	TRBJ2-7	ASSHIPGQVNYEQY
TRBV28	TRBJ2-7	ASSEGQGFYEQY
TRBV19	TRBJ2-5	ASSIGQGQETQY
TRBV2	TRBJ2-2	AIAPASGTNTGELF
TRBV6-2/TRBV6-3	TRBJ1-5	ASSYHGQGFSNQPQH
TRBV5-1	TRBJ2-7	ASRGEEARYEQY
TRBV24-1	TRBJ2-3	ATSSGRSTDTQY
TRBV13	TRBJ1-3	ASSLGLTGGQDTIY
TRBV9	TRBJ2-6	ASSPWAVTSGANVLT
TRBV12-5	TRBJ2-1	ASGVDNEQF